Described below is a single TCR beta chain sequence and its context. There is no known antigen for this receptor. No much larger clone is present one base from it, and per-base qualities are unavailable. The data stem from a study of naive CD8 T cells in extremely preterm neonates (dated by TCRdb to about 2017). Regarding the study in general: Sorted naive CD8+ T cells from four age groups (extremely preterm neonates, term neonates, young children and adults) were used in the study to compare TCRbeta CDR3 repertoires.

Preterm samples were obtained from a handful of extremely preterm deliveries at roughly 22-27 weeks of gestation. The study left out pregnancies involving fetal demise, active maternal HSV infection or known maternal HIV infection. A FACSAria III cell sorter was used to sort live, Annexin V-negative naive CD8+ T cells (CD3+CD8+CD45RA+CCR7+). Each sample yielded between roughly 19,000 and 110,000 sorted naive CD8+ T cells. Preassembled standardized sampling kits were used to collect mixed venous-arterial cord blood. Cord blood was kept at room temperature and processed within 4 hours of collection. Mononuclear cells were isolated from diluted blood by Ficoll-Paque density gradient centrifugation. Mononuclear cells were cryopreserved in about 10% DMSO with approximately 90% FBS and stored long term at -150°C before sorting. Thawed cells were stained with Annexin V and antibodies against CD3, CD8, CCR7 and CD45RA. Genomic DNA was extracted from snap-frozen sorted cell pellets with the DNeasy Blood and Tissue Kit.

Results and caveats for the whole study, not just this receptor: The authors noted a small sample size and variable productive template counts among preterm samples as limitations. A larger fraction of CDR3 nucleotide sequences was shared among preterm neonates (roughly 2.7%) than among term neonates (around 0.4%), young children (roughly 0.03%) and adults (around 0.01%). Significantly lower iChao1 richness than in all other age groups (p < 0.05) and an even clone distribution were observed in preterm neonates, indicating a less rich repertoire. Prospective longitudinal studies of preterm and term neonates were called for by the authors so that T cell development could be tracked within individuals. Compared with the older groups, preterm CDR3s were shorter and closer to germline, carrying fewer N additions and showing less junctional trimming.

The germline V gene (reference sequence) provides CDR1 MNHEY and CDR2 SMNVEV. Compared with germline, V lacks 2 bases and J lacks 4 bases; bases without a gene match: 5. CDR3 length: 16 amino acids, cysteine to phenylalanine. Here the CDR3 DNA is all that survives: 48 bases in frame from base 1. A two-step, bias-controlled multiplex PCR was used to amplify TCRbeta CDR3 regions from genomic DNA. The multiplex PCR included primers specific for each TRBV and TRBJ gene segment. TCRbeta repertoire data were generated with the immunoSEQ Assay. On the authors' methods: To merge closely related sequences, reads went through filtering and clustering using a relative-frequency ratio and a modified nearest-neighbor algorithm. The V, D and J gene assignments for CDR3 sequences were based on IMGT annotation. Template counts were normalized for PCR amplification bias and quantified against synthetic TCR CDR3 analog sequences. Only unique productive sequences, defined as in-frame CDR3 sequences without stop codons, were included in the analyses. Clonality, defined as 1 minus Pielou's evenness, and iChao1 richness were computed with the immunoSEQ Analyzer software. Statistical tests were run in JMP, with either Student's t-test or a non-parametric test chosen according to Shapiro-Wilk normality results. TCRdb obtained this table from immuneACCESS and retained in-frame rearrangements with V and J assigned. These tables miss some clones; where compared with another copy, unresolved V genes account for less than half of the shortfall, and the remainder is unexplained. V and J calls and clone size are copied from that table; D and trimming were computed from the DNA. The sample data list tens of thousands of clones, and about 87% of these were observed just once. The biggest ten clones account for around 0.89% of the sample.

Sequencing was carried out using naive CD8+ T cells from cord blood. This sequence was found in a boy who was born preterm. Rearrangement joined TRBV27 to TRBJ2-5, with 12 middle bases fitting TRBD2. The DNA reads as follows: TGTGCCAGCAGTTTAAGTCTAGCGGGGGGGCCAGAGACCCAGTACTTC. Protein translation: CASSLSLAGGPETQYF.